This T cell receptor beta chain is from a study of shared clonotypes between healthy human individuals. Data came from immunoSEQ multiplex PCR; TCRdb stores just in-frame clones and leaves some out. The table records 550,000 to 600,000 clones, 95% to 98% of them present only once. The CDR3 extends over 14 amino acids. Trimming shortened V by 4 bases and J by 3 bases, and 13 bases separated the two germline ends. Germline V lookup: CDR1 SEHNR, CDR2 FQNEAQ (reference sequence). CD45RO negativity and positive selection for CCR7 defined naive CD8 cells, a population that excluded terminally differentiated effector memory CD45RA+ cells.

V is TRBV7-9 and J is TRBJ2-7, with D maybe TRBD1 (6 bases). Specimen: naive CD8+ T cells sorted from blood. The clonotype originates from a man aged 25-45 years in good health. The CDR3 reads CASSSPTGLYEQYF. The CDR3, as DNA: TGTGCCAGCAGCTCACCGACAGGACTCTACGAGCAGTACTTC.